These 14 T cell receptor beta chains were all obtained from the same sample, sequenced in a study of human T cells and chemical hapten exposure. In TCRdb, the RACE reads were re-called with MiXCR into one record per CDR3 protein. The table lists about 84,000 distinct CDR3 sequences, 8.5% to 12% of them singletons. Stated time point: patch test 2, 6 weeks after DPC sensitization. The treatment here: therapeutic diphenylcyclopropenone sensitization with weekly scalp DPC. Here the sequenced sample was whole blood, taken in connection with sensitization to the hapten diphenylcyclopropenone (DPC). Every receptor here comes from a woman in her forties or fifties with alopecia areata. Some clones in this sample may be carry-over from other donors' samples.

This clonotype was found many times. The V and J genes are TRBV21-1 and TRBJ1-2. TRBV21-1 is labeled a pseudogene. This CDR3 is built from 14 residues. The CDR3 region is CASVELLADYGYTF. Here the CDR3 DNA reads TGTGCCAGCGTCGAGCTACTCGCCGACTATGGCTACACCTTC.

The rearrangement uses TRBV4-1 and TRBJ1-3; no clear D gene. The CDR3 is 14 residues long. The germline CDR1 and CDR2 sequences are MGHRA and YSYEKL. V was clipped by 4 bases and J by 1 base, with 8 bases between them. CDR3 DNA sequence: TGCGCCAGCAGCCTTGTCCCTTCTGGAAACACCATATATTTT. Translated, it gives CASSLVPSGNTIYF.

The sample holds a few counts of this clonotype. The rearrangement links TRBV30 to TRBJ2-1, with TRBD2 matching over 13 bases. V was pared by 1 base and J by 13 bases, with 7 bases of the junction left unmatched. CDR3 size: 14 residues. Germline CDR1 GTSNPN, CDR2 SVGIG (reference sequence). CDR3: CAWSGWTSGSPQFF. CDR3 in DNA: TGTGCCTGGAGTGGATGGACTAGCGGGAGCCCTCAGTTCTTC.

The chain uses TRBV20-1 and TRBJ2-1; the D gene is possibly TRBD2 (5 bases). Germline V gives CDR1 DFQATT, CDR2 SNEGSKA (reference sequence). Trimming shortened V by 0 bases and J by 3 bases, and 15 bases separated the two germline ends. The CDR3 sequence is 16 residues long. The CDR3 nucleotides read TGCAGTGCTAGAGATCTTACTAGTCAAAACTACAATGAGCAGTTCTTC. Translated: CSARDLTSQNYNEQFF.

Only a few counts were recorded for this clonotype. CDR3 amino acids: CSVEISGNTIYF. CDR3 bases: TGCAGCGTTGAAATAAGCGGAAACACCATATATTTT. The chain employs TRBV29-1 and TRBJ1-3; no clear D. V lost 2 bases and J lost 4, with 6 bases in between. CDR1 and CDR2 from the germline V gene are SQVTM and ANQGSEA. The CDR3 is made up of 12 amino acids.

This clonotype was counted many times. The rearrangement uses TRBV20-1 and TRBJ2-2; TRBD2 is a possible D gene (6 bases). This CDR3 is 14 amino acids long. Germline lookup yields CDR1 DFQATT and CDR2 SNEGSKA (reference sequence). V was cut by 1 base and J by 2 bases, with 8 bases left in between. The CDR3 here is CSARVGTNTGELFF. In DNA form, the CDR3 reads TGCAGTGCTAGAGTGGGGACTAACACCGGGGAGCTGTTTTTT.

The sample holds many counts of this clonotype. The chain has TRBV28 and TRBJ2-1, with 7 positions matching TRBD2. V shed 4 bases and J 8 bases; nucleotides not matched to a gene: 14. Germline-derived CDR1 and CDR2 are MDHEN and SYDVKM. CDR3 length: 16 residues. The CDR3 protein is CASSSRPWTSWHEQFF. CDR3 sequence (DNA): TGTGCCAGCAGTTCTCGACCTTGGACTAGTTGGCATGAGCAGTTCTTC. Complete variable domain (other parts from reference TRBV28 and TRBJ2-1): DVKVTQSSRYLVKRTGEKVFLECVQDMDHENMFWYRQDPGLGLRLIYFSYDVKMKEKGDIPEGYSVSREKKERFSLILESASTNQTSMYLCASSSRPWTSWHEQFFGPGTRLTVL.

Many counts were recorded for this clonotype. This chain uses TRBV3-1 with TRBJ1-5; D remains ambiguous. This CDR3 has 12 amino acids. V lost 3 bases, J lost 9 bases, and 9 bases lay in between. Germline V gives CDR1 LGHDT, CDR2 YNNKEL (reference sequence). This chain's CDR3 is CASSHEGRPQHF. The CDR3 nucleotides read TGTGCCAGCAGCCACGAGGGTAGGCCCCAGCATTTT.

This clonotype came up a few times. This rearrangement joins TRBV7-2 to TRBJ2-7; 10 positions agree with TRBD2. V gave up 5 bases and J gave up 5 bases; unmatched junction bases: 6. Germline V gene sequence: CDR1 SGHTA, CDR2 FQGNSA. The CDR3 contains 14 residues. CDR3 protein: CASSAGTSVDEQYF. The CDR3 bases are TGTGCCAGCAGCGCCGGGACTAGCGTTGACGAGCAGTACTTC.

This clonotype occurred many times. The CDR3, as DNA: TGCAGCGTTGAAAACCCTAGCGGGATCTACAATGAGCAGTTCTTC. Encoded protein: CSVENPSGIYNEQFF. The chain carries TRBV29-1 and TRBJ2-1; TRBD2 matches at 9 bases. V shed 2 bases, J shed 3 bases, and the junction held 5 bases outside the gene matches. The CDR3 has 15 amino acids. The V gene's germline CDR1 is SQVTM and CDR2 ANQGSEA.

The CDR3 nucleotides are TGTGCCAGCAGCTTAGAGGGCCGCTACTATGGCTACACCTTC. Amino acids: CASSLEGRYYGYTF. This chain links TRBV7-2 with TRBJ1-2; D is unclear. The CDR3 consists of 14 residues. Germline loops: CDR1 SGHTA, CDR2 FQGNSA. V was trimmed by 1 base and J by 3 bases, leaving 9 bases between them.

The chain employs TRBV14 and TRBJ2-3; unclear D gene. Germline CDR1 SGHDN, CDR2 FVKESK. V lost 3 bases and J 2 bases, leaving 3 bases between the germline ends. The CDR3 extends over 12 amino acids. CDR3 in amino acids: CASSHNTDTQYF. CDR3 DNA: TGTGCCAGCAGCCATAACACAGATACGCAGTATTTT.

This clonotype was counted only a few times. The chain employs TRBV7-2 and TRBJ2-7; 8 bases are a match to TRBD1. Germline-derived CDR1 and CDR2 are SGHTA and FQGNSA. The CDR3 runs 13 residues. The V gene end was trimmed by 5 bases and the J gene end by 2 bases; junction bases not matched to a gene: 2. Here the CDR3 reads CASSRDRTYEQYF. The CDR3 DNA is TGTGCCAGCAGCCGGGACAGGACCTACGAGCAGTACTTC.

This clonotype was recorded at least ten times. The V and J genes are TRBV5-1 and TRBJ1-5, with 9 nucleotides matching TRBD1. The CDR3 is 15 amino acids. Looked up from germline, CDR1 is SGHRS and CDR2 is YFSETQ. V lost 5 bases to trimming and J lost 3 bases; unmatched junction nucleotides: 6. CDR3 sequence: CASRTGTGSNQPQHF. The CDR3 DNA reads TGCGCCAGCAGGACCGGGACAGGGTCCAATCAGCCCCAGCATTTT.